This T cell receptor (beta chain) was profiled in a study of beta chain features in type 1 diabetes. In total, each donor contributed a single heparinised blood draw that averaged roughly 110 mL. A CD45RO/CCR7/CD25/CD127/CD95/CD27 panel sorted naive, central memory, regulatory and stem cell-like memory CD4+ cells. Expressed TCRB transcripts were sequenced after all isolated RNA was converted to cDNA. Profiling relied on immunoSEQ multiplex PCR, and the TCRdb table lists in-frame clones only, not all of them. The sample includes about 160,000 clones, approximately 8.1% of them seen just once. The sequence was collected from a man younger than 35 in good health. Sequencing input: central memory CD4+ T cells from blood.

As DNA, the CDR3 is TGTGCCTGGAGTGCCCAGCTCCTGAGGTATACAGATACGCAGTATTTT. Translation: CAWSAQLLRYTDTQYF. V and J are TRBV30 and TRBJ2-3; D uncertain. CDR1 is GTSNPN and CDR2 is SVGIG in the germline V gene (reference sequence). The CDR3 extends over 16 amino acids. V lost 1 base, J lost 3 bases, and 17 bases lay in between.